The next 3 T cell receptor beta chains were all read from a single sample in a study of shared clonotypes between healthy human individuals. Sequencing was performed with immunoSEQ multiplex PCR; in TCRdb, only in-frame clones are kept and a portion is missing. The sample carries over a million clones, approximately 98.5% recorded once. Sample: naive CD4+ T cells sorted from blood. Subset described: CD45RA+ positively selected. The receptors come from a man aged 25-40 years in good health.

The CDR3 loop reads CATSRAGGQDTQYF. CDR3 DNA sequence: TGTGCCACCTCCCGAGCGGGAGGGCAAGATACGCAGTATTTT. The chain carries TRBV15 and TRBJ2-3; TRBD2 aligns across 10 bases. The CDR3 has 14 residues. V dropped 8 bases and J dropped 5; count of bases not matched to a gene: 7. Per germline, CDR1 LNHNV and CDR2 YYDKDF (reference sequence).

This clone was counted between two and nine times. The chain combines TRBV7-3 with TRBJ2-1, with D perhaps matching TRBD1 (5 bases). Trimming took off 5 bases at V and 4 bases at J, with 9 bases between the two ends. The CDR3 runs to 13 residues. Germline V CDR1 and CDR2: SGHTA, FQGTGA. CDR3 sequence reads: CASSPDNYNEQFF. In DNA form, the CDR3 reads TGTGCCAGCAGCCCGGACAATTACAATGAGCAGTTCTTC.

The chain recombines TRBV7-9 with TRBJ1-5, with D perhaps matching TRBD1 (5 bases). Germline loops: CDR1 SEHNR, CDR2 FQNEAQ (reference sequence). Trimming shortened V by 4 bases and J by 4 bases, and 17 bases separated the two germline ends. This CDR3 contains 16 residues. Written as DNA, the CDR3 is TGTGCCAGCAGCTCAGGGCTCGGGCAGTTAAATCAGCCCCAGCATTTT. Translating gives CASSSGLGQLNQPQHF.